This TCR beta chain was sequenced in a study of post-analysis software for immune sequencing data. Study-wide background: Relapsing-remitting, secondary progressive and progressive-relapsing courses of multiple sclerosis were included.

Germline V gene data show CDR1 as DFQATT and CDR2 as SNEGSKA (reference sequence). The CDR3 has 12 amino acids. Trimming removed 4 bases at V and 1 base at J, with 4 bases between. TCR beta cDNA libraries included unique molecular identifiers. TCRdb reprocessed the PCR reads via MiXCR and lists one record per CDR3 protein. This repertoire shows 750,000 to 950,000 distinct CDR3 sequences, around 50% found once; its top ten account for roughly 4.4%. Study results and caveats: A handful of TRBV segments were significantly more frequent in patients than in controls. TRBV5-6, TRBV5-1 and TRBV20-1 were among these segments. Patients with multiple sclerosis recorded significantly lower normalized Chao1 diversity than controls, the study found.

This clonotype was counted only a few times. Its antigen is not known. The chain carries TRBV20-1 and TRBJ2-2, with D uncertain. The sequencing input was blood. This clonotype originated in a girl aged 5 to 17 with multiple sclerosis. This chain's CDR3 is CSATRNTGELFF. CDR3 bases: TGCAGTGCTACTAGGAACACCGGGGAGCTGTTTTTT.